One and the same sample provided the 11 T cell receptor beta chains below, sequenced in a study of blood T cell repertoires in COVID-19. Using immunoSEQ multiplex PCR, the repertoire was profiled, and TCRdb retains in-frame clones only, with some absent. Of 310,000 or so clones listed, approximately 86% are singletons. What was sequenced was PBMCs or T cells enriched from blood (not recorded which). These receptors all come from a woman between 18 and 29 years old who had recovered from COVID-19.

This clone was observed a few times. The rearrangement links TRBV13 to TRBJ2-3, with 12 bases identical to TRBD1. Trimming at V came to 3 bases and at J to 4 bases, leaving 8 bases not matched to a gene. This CDR3 region has 17 residues. Germline V CDR1 and CDR2: PRHDT, FYEKMQ (reference sequence). The CDR3 sequence: CASSLLPGQGAPDTQYF. In DNA form, the CDR3 reads TGTGCCAGCAGCTTGTTGCCGGGACAGGGGGCCCCAGATACGCAGTATTTT.

The V call is TRBV7-9, the J call TRBJ1-3; no clear D gene. CDR3 length: 13 amino acids. Looked up from germline, CDR1 is SEHNR and CDR2 is FQNEAQ (reference sequence). The V gene lost 5 bases and the J gene lost 4 bases, with 9 bases spanning the gap. The CDR3, as DNA: TGTGCCAGCAGCCCTTGGAGGGGAAACACCATATATTTT. Amino acid sequence: CASSPWRGNTIYF.

In DNA form, the CDR3 reads TGCAGCGTTGAAGGCTCCGGGACAGGCTTTCTTTATGGCTACACCTTC. Translated, it gives CSVEGSGTGFLYGYTF. The chain joins TRBV29-1 to TRBJ1-2; 8 positions match TRBD1. CDR1 and CDR2 (germline): SQVTM, ANQGSEA. With V trimmed by 1 base and J by 5 bases, 12 bases remained unmatched. The CDR3 spans 16 residues.

The chain carries TRBV6-1 and TRBJ1-2; D ambiguous. The CDR3 totals 11 residues. CDR1 and CDR2 from the germline V gene are MNHNS and SASEGT. V was shortened by 3 bases and J by 3 bases, with 2 bases between the two germline ends. CDR3 nucleotides: TGTGCCAGCAGTGACGACTATGGCTACACCTTC. Translation gives CASSDDYGYTF.

The V call is TRBV2, the J call TRBJ2-2; D possibly corresponds to TRBD2 (6 bases). CDR3 length: 13 residues. The V end lost 3 bases, the J end lost 6 bases, and 8 bases lay between the germline ends. Germline V gene sequence: CDR1 SNHLY, CDR2 FYNNEI. The CDR3 reads CASSDSGAGELFF. In nucleotides, the CDR3 is TGTGCCAGCAGTGACTCGGGGGCCGGGGAGCTGTTTTTT.

The CDR3: CASSQDRRFQPQHF. In DNA form, the CDR3 reads TGTGCCAGCAGCCAAGATCGCAGGTTCCAGCCCCAGCATTTT. The rearrangement links TRBV4-2 to TRBJ1-5; no reliable D call. The V and J ends lost 0 bases and 7 bases respectively, with 10 bases between them. CDR1 is LGHNA and CDR2 is YNFKEQ in the germline V gene. The CDR3 is made up of 14 amino acids.

The genes are TRBV7-3 and TRBJ2-3; the D gene is possibly TRBD1 (5 bases). The CDR3 is 13 residues long. CDR1 and CDR2 from the germline V gene are SGHTA and FQGTGA. The V gene lost 5 bases and the J gene lost 2 bases, with 8 bases spanning the gap. The CDR3, as DNA: TGTGCCAGCAGCCGACAGCTCACAGATACGCAGTATTTT. It translates to CASSRQLTDTQYF.

V is TRBV9 and J is TRBJ2-6, with a possible D match to TRBD2 (5 bases). The length of the CDR3 is 16 residues. Trimming left V 0 bases short and J 3 bases short, with 10 bases between. The germline CDR1 and CDR2 sequences are SGDLS and YYNGEE. The CDR3 DNA sequence: TGTGCCAGCAGCGTAGCGGGGATTGGTGGGGCCAACGTCCTGACTTTC. Translation: CASSVAGIGGANVLTF.

This chain links TRBV6-5 with TRBJ2-1, with 8 bases matching TRBD2. Trimming took 6 bases from V and 2 from J; bases not matched to a gene: 6. The CDR3 extends over 15 amino acids. Germline V lookup: CDR1 MNHEY, CDR2 SVGAGI. CDR3 DNA: TGTGCCAGCAGCTTAGCGGGGCCGGCCTACAATGAGCAGTTCTTC. Amino acids: CASSLAGPAYNEQFF.

The chain uses TRBV20-1 and TRBJ1-2; 10 bases match TRBD1. CDR1 is DFQATT and CDR2 is SNEGSKA in the germline V gene (reference sequence). The J segment lost 8 bases and the V segment lost 3 bases, leaving 9 bases of the junction unmatched. The CDR3 is 14 residues long. This chain's CDR3 is CSASTPGQGQGYTF. The CDR3, as DNA: TGCAGTGCTAGTACACCGGGACAGGGGCAGGGCTACACCTTC.

The J gene is TRBJ2-1, the V gene TRBV9; 14 nucleotides match TRBD2. The germline gives CDR1 SGDLS, CDR2 YYNGEE. The CDR3 length is 19 residues. V lost 6 bases to trimming and J lost 8 bases; unmatched junction nucleotides: 19. The CDR3 DNA follows: TGTGCCAGCACCTCAACCGGGTGGGGACTAGCGGGAGTGGGGGATGAGCAGTTCTTC. Translation gives CASTSTGWGLAGVGDEQFF.